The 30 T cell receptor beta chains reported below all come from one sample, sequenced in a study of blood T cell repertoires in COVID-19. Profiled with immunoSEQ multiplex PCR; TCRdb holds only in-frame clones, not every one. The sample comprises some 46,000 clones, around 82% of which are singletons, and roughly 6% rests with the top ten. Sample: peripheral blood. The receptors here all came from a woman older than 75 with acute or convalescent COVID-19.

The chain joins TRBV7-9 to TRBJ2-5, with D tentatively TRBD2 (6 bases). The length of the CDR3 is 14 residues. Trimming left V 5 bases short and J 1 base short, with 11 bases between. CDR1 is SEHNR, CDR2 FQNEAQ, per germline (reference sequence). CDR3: CASSLGGFQETQYF. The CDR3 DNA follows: TGTGCCAGCAGCCTCGGGGGTTTCCAAGAGACCCAGTACTTC.

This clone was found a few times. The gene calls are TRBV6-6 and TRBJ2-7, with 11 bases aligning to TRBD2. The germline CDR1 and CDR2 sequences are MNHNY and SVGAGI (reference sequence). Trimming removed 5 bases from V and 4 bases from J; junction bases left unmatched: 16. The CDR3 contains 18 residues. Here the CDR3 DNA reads TGTGCCAGCAGTCGAAGGACATCGGGACTAGCGGCCGTATACGAGCAGTACTTC. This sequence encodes CASSRRTSGLAAVYEQYF.

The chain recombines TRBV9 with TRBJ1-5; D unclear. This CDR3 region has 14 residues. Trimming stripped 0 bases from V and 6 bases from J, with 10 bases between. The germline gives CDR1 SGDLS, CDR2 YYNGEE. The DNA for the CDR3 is TGTGCCAGCAGCGTAGGGGCCATTGGTCAGCCCCAGCATTTT. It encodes CASSVGAIGQPQHF. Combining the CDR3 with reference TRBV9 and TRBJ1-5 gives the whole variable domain DSGVTQTPKHLITATGQRVTLRCSPRSGDLSVYWYQQSLDQGLQFLIQYYNGEERAKGNILERFSAQQFPDLHSELNLSSLELGDSALYFCASSVGAIGQPQHFGDGTRLSIL.

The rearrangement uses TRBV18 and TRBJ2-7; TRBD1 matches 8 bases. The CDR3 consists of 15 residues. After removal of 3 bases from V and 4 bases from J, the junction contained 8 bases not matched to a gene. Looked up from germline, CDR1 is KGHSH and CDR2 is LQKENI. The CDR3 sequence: CASSPRAGGRYEQYF. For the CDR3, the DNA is TGTGCCAGCTCACCTCGAGCAGGGGGCAGGTACGAGCAGTACTTC.

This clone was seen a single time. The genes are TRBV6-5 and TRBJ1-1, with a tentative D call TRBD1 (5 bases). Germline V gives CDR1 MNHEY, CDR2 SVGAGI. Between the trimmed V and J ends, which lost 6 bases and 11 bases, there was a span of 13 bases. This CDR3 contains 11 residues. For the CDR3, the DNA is TGTGCCAGCAGCAAGAACGGGGGGGCTTTCTTT. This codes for CASSKNGGAFF.

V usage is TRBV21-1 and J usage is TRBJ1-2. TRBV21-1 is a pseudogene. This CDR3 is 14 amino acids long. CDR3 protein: CASSSQEGLYGYTF. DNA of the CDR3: TGTGCCAGCAGCTCCCAGGAGGGGTTGTATGGCTACACCTTC.

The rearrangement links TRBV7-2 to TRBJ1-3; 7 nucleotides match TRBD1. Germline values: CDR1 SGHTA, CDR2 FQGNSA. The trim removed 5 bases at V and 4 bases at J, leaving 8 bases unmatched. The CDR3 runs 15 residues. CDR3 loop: CASSPPGRGGNTIYF. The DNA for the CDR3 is TGTGCCAGCAGCCCGCCAGGCAGGGGGGGAAACACCATATATTTT.

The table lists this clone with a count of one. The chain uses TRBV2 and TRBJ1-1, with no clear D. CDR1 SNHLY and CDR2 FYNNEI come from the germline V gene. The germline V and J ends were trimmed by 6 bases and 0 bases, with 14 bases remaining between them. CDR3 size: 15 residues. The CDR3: CASRAHAGMNTEAFF. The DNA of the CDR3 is TGTGCCAGCAGAGCGCATGCGGGGATGAACACTGAAGCTTTCTTT. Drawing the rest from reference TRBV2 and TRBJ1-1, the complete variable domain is EPEVTQTPSHQVTQMGQEVILRCVPISNHLYFYWYRQILGQKVEFLVSFYNNEISEKSEIFDDQFSVERPDGSNFTLKIRSTKLEDSAMYFCASRAHAGMNTEAFFGQGTRLTVV.

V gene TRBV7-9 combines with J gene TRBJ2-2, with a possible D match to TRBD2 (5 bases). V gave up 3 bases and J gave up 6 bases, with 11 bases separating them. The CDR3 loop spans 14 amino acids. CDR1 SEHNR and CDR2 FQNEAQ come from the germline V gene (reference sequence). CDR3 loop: CASSFYEGPGELFF. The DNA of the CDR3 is TGTGCCAGCAGCTTTTATGAGGGTCCCGGGGAGCTGTTTTTT.

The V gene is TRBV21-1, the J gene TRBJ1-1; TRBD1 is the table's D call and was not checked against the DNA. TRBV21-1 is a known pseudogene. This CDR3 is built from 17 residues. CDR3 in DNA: TGTGCCAGCAGCAAAACCTGCCACATCGGACAGTTCACTGAAGCTTTCTTT. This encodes CASSKTCHIGQFTEAFF.

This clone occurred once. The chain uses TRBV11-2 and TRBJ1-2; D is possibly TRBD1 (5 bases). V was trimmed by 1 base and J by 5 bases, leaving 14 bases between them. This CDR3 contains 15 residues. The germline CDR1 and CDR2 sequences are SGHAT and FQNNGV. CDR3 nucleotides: TGTGCCAGCAGCTTAGGACCGGGCAGGGCGTATGGCTACACCTTC. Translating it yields CASSLGPGRAYGYTF.

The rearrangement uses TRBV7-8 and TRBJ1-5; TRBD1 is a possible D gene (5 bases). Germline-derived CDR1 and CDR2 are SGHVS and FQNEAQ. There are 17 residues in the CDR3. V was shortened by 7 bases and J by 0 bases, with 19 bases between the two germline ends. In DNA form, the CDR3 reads TGTGCCAGCACCCAGGCAGGGCCAATCAATAGCAATCAGCCCCAGCATTTT. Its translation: CASTQAGPINSNQPQHF.

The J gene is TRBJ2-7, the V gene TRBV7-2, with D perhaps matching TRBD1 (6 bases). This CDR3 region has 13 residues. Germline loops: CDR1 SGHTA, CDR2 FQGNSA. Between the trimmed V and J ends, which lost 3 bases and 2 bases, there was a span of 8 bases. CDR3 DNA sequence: TGTGCCAGCAGCTTTGACAGGCCCTACGAGCAGTACTTC. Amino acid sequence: CASSFDRPYEQYF.

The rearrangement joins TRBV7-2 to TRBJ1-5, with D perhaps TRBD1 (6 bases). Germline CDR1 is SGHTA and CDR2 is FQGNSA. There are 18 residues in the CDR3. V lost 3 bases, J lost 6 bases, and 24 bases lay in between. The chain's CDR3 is CASSLGPGGRVGSQPQHF. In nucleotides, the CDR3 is TGTGCCAGCAGCTTGGGACCGGGGGGCAGGGTAGGATCTCAGCCCCAGCATTTT. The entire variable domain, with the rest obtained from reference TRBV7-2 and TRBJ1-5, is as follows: GAGVSQSPSNKVTEKGKDVELRCDPISGHTALYWYRQSLGQGLEFLIYFQGNSAPDKSGLPSDRFSAERTGGSVSTLTIQRTQQEDSAVYLCASSLGPGGRVGSQPQHFGDGTRLSIL.

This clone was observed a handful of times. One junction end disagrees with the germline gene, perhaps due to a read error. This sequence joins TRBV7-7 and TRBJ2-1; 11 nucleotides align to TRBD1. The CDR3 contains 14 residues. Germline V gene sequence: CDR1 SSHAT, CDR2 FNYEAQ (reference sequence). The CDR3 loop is CASSLRTGGGEQFF. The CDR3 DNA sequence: TGTGCTAGCAGCTTACGGACAGGGGGCGGTGAGCAGTTCTTC.

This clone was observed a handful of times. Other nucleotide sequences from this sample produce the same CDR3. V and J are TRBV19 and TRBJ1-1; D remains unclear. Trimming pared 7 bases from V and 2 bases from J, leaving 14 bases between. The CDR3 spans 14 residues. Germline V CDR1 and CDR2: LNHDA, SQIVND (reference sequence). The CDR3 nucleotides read TGTGCCAGTACACTCGAGAGGGCAAACACTGAAGCTTTCTTT. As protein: CASTLERANTEAFF.

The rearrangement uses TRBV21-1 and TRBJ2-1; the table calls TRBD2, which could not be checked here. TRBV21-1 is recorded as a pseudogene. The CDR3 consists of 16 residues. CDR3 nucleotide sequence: TGTGCCAGCAGCTCCCCTATTGCGGGGTCCTACAATGAGCAGTTCTTC. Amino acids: CASSSPIAGSYNEQFF.

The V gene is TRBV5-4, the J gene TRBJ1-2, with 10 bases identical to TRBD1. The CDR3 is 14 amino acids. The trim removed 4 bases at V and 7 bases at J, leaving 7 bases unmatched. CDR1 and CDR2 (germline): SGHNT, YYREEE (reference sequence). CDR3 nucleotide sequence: TGTGCCAGCAGCCCCGGGACAGGGGCGGGTGGCTACACCTTC. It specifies CASSPGTGAGGYTF.

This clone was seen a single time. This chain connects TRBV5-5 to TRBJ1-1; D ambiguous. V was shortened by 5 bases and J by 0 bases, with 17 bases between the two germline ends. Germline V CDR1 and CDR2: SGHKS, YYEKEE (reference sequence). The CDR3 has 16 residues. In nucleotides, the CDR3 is TGTGCCAGCAGTCCGTCGGGCCGGCGGGTGAACACTGAAGCTTTCTTT. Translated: CASSPSGRRVNTEAFF.

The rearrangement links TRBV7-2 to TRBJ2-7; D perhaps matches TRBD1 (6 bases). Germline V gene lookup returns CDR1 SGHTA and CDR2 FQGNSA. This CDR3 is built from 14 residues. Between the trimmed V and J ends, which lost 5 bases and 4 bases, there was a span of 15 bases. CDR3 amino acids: CASSTGPGVYEQYF. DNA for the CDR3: TGTGCCAGCAGCACGGGACCAGGGGTTTACGAGCAGTACTTC.

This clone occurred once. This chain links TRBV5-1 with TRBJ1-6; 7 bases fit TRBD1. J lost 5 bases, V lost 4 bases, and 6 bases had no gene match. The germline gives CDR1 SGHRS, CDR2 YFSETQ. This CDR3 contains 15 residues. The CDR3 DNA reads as TGCGCCAGCAGCGGAGGGACAGCGAATAATTCACCCCTCCACTTT. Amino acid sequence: CASSGGTANNSPLHF.

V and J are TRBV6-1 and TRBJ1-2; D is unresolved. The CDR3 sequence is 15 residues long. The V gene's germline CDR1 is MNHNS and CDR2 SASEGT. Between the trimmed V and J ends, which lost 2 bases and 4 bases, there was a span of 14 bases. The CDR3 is CASSEISVTFYGYTF. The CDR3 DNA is TGTGCCAGCAGTGAAATAAGCGTCACTTTCTATGGCTACACCTTC.

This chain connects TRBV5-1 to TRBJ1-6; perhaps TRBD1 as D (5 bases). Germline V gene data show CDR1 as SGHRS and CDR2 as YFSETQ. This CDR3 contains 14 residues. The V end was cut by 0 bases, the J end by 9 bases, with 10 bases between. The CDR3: CASSLERGSSPLHF. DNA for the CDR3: TGCGCCAGCAGCTTGGAAAGGGGTAGTTCACCCCTCCACTTT.

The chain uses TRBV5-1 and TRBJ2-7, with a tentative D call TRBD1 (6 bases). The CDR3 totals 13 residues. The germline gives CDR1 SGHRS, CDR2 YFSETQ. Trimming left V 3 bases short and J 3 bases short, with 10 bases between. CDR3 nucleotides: TGCGCCAGCAGCTCGATGGGACACTACGAGCAGTACTTC. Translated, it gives CASSSMGHYEQYF.

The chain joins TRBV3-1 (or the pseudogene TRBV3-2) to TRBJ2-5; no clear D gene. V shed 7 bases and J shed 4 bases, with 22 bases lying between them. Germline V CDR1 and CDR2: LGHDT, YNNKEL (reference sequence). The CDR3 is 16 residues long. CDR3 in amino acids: CASIPPPWPRGETQYF. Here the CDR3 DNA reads TGTGCCAGCATTCCCCCCCCGTGGCCCAGAGGAGAGACCCAGTACTTC.

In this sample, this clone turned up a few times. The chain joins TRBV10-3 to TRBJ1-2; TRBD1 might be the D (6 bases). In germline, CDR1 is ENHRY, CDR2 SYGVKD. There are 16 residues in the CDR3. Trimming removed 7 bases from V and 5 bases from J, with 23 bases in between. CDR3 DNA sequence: TGTGCCATCACTCGAAATCCGGACAGCCCGGATTATGGCTACACCTTC. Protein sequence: CAITRNPDSPDYGYTF.

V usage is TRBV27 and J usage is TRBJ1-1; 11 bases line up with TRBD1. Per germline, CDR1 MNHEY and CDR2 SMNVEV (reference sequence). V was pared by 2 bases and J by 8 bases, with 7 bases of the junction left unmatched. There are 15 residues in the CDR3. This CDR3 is CASSLLGTGGGEAFF. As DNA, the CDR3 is TGTGCCAGCAGTTTACTTGGGACAGGGGGTGGGGAAGCTTTCTTT.

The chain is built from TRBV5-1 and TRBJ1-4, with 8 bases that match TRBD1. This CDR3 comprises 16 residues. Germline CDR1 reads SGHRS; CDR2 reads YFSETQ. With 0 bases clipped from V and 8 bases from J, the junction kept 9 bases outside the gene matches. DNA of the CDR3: TGCGCCAGCAGCTTGGAGGGGACAGGCGATGGCGAAAAACTGTTTTTT. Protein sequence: CASSLEGTGDGEKLFF. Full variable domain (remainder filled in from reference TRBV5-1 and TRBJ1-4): KAGVTQTPRYLIKTRGQQVTLSCSPISGHRSVSWYQQTPGQGLQFLFEYFSETQRNKGNFPGRFSGRQFSNSRSEMNVSTLELGDSALYLCASSLEGTGDGEKLFFGSGTQLSVL.

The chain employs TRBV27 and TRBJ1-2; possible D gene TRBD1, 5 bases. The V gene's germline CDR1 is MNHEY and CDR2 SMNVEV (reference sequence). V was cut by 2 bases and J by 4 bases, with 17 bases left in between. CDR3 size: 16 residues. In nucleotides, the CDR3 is TGTGCCAGCAGTTTAAAGGAACCAGGGTCGGGCTATGGCTACACCTTC. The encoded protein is CASSLKEPGSGYGYTF.

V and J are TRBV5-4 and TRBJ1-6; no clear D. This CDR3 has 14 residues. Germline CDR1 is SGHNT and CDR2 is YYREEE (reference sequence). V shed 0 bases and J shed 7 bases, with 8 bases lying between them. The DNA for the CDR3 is TGTGCCAGCAGCTTGGGAGGGCCCAATTCACCCCTCCACTTT. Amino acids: CASSLGGPNSPLHF.